This passage covers 18 T cell receptor beta chains from one sample sequenced in a study of PD-1 blockade in classical Hodgkin lymphoma (dated by TCRdb to about 2020). To prepare the library, the immunoSEQ multiplex PCR assay was applied. TCRdb limited this immuneACCESS table to in-frame rearrangements with V and J called. A share of clones is missing; checked studies link under half to unresolved V genes, and the rest is unexplained. The sample includes 10,000 or so clones, with about nine tenths observed a single time. The top ten clones comprise 15% of the sample. The sample's time point label, in plain terms: newly diagnosed, previously untreated cHL patient sample. A Miltenyi CD8+ T cell isolation kit was used for magnetic negative selection to purify CD8+ T cells from thawed PBMCs. Material: CD8+ T cells from blood. The receptor set was obtained from a human donor with classical Hodgkin lymphoma.

About this clone: Compared with germline, one end of the junction differs, possibly owing to a read error. The gene calls are TRBV4-2 and TRBJ1-4, with D unclear. The CDR3 extends over 13 amino acids. The germline V gene has CDR1 LGHNA and CDR2 YNFKEQ. CDR3 amino acids: CASSQDRSTARGF. CDR3 in DNA: TGTGCCAGCAGCCAAGATAGGTCAACGGCACGGGGTTTT.

The rearrangement joins TRBV2 to TRBJ1-6; unclear D gene. V was pared by 11 bases and J by 0 bases, with 8 bases between. Germline values: CDR1 SNHLY, CDR2 FYNNEI. This CDR3 has 13 residues. Here the CDR3 reads CAFQGSYNSPLHF. The CDR3 DNA reads TGTGCCTTTCAAGGCTCCTATAATTCACCCCTCCACTTT.

The genes are TRBV4-3 and TRBJ2-3, with D possibly matching TRBD2 (5 bases). Germline lookup yields CDR1 LGHNA and CDR2 YSLEER. V was clipped by 0 bases and J by 4 bases, with 11 bases between them. The CDR3 covers 15 residues. CDR3 sequence (DNA): TGCGCCAGCAGCCAAGACGGGAATCCCGCAGATACGCAGTATTTT. Its protein is CASSQDGNPADTQYF.

The rearrangement links TRBV4-2 to TRBJ2-2; TRBD1 might be the D (5 bases). V was shortened by 1 base and J by 2 bases, with 5 bases between the two germline ends. Looked up from germline, CDR1 is LGHNA and CDR2 is YNFKEQ. The CDR3 covers 14 residues. CDR3 nucleotides: TGTGCCAGCAGCCAAGGGACAAACACCGGGGAGCTGTTTTTT. It yields the protein CASSQGTNTGELFF.

The J gene is TRBJ1-2, the V gene TRBV29-1; D perhaps matches TRBD1 (6 bases). The CDR3 is 11 amino acids. Trimming cost V 6 bases and J 4 bases, with 9 bases left between them. Germline V lookup: CDR1 SQVTM, CDR2 ANQGSEA. The CDR3: CSVPDSYGYTF. The CDR3 region has the DNA TGCAGCGTCCCGGACAGCTATGGCTACACCTTC.

The rearrangement uses TRBV29-1 and TRBJ2-7, with D perhaps matching TRBD1 (6 bases). CDR1 SQVTM and CDR2 ANQGSEA come from the germline V gene. This CDR3 contains 15 residues. V lost 0 bases and J 2 bases, leaving 14 bases between the germline ends. In nucleotides, the CDR3 is TGCAGCGTTGAAGATCAGGGGACACAGACCTACGAGCAGTACTTC. Its translation: CSVEDQGTQTYEQYF.

This clone was recorded a few times. The V and J genes are TRBV2 and TRBJ1-1; a possible D gene is TRBD1 (5 bases). The V end lost 10 bases, the J end lost 0 bases, and 12 bases lay between the germline ends. The CDR3 sequence is 13 residues long. Germline loops: CDR1 SNHLY, CDR2 FYNNEI. CDR3 nucleotides: TGTGCCACCCACCGACAGTTGAACACTGAAGCTTTCTTT. Translation: CATHRQLNTEAFF. Based on the CDR3 plus reference TRBV2 and TRBJ1-1, the full variable domain is EPEVTQTPSHQVTQMGQEVILRCVPISNHLYFYWYRQILGQKVEFLVSFYNNEISEKSEIFDDQFSVERPDGSNFTLKIRSTKLEDSAMYFCATHRQLNTEAFFGQGTRLTVV.

This chain joins TRBV9 and TRBJ2-1; D is perhaps TRBD1 (6 bases). The germline V gene has CDR1 SGDLS and CDR2 YYNGEE. The V end lost 3 bases, the J end lost 0 bases, and 16 bases lay between the germline ends. The length of the CDR3 is 17 residues. CDR3 protein: CASSANPDRSSYNEQFF. The CDR3 bases are TGTGCCAGCAGCGCAAACCCCGACAGGAGCTCCTACAATGAGCAGTTCTTC.

This chain joins TRBV9 and TRBJ2-5; D is unclear. The V and J ends lost 0 bases and 6 bases respectively, with 15 bases between them. The CDR3 extends over 15 amino acids. Germline V gene lookup returns CDR1 SGDLS and CDR2 YYNGEE. The CDR3 region has the DNA TGTGCCAGCAGCGTAGACCACCTCCGAGAGAAGACCCAGTACTTC. Translation gives CASSVDHLREKTQYF.

This chain joins TRBV6-5 and TRBJ2-5; 16 bases are shared with TRBD2. J was trimmed by 9 bases and V by 6 bases; bases with no gene match: 4. The CDR3 covers 14 residues. Germline V gives CDR1 MNHEY, CDR2 SVGAGI. The CDR3 region is CASRKGLAGGSQYF. CDR3 in DNA: TGTGCCAGCAGAAAGGGACTAGCGGGGGGGTCCCAGTACTTC.

The V call is TRBV4-1, the J call TRBJ1-1, with 9 nucleotides matching TRBD1. V lost 1 base, J lost 5 bases, and 5 bases stayed unmatched. Germline values: CDR1 MGHRA, CDR2 YSYEKL. CDR3 length: 15 amino acids. This CDR3 is CASSQGTGGWTEAFF. Here the CDR3 DNA reads TGCGCCAGCAGCCAAGGTACAGGGGGCTGGACTGAAGCTTTCTTT.

J is TRBJ1-2 and V is TRBV7-9, with no clear D. Germline CDR1 SEHNR, CDR2 FQNEAQ (reference sequence). The CDR3 has 12 residues. The V end lost 5 bases, the J end lost 4 bases, and 8 bases lay between the germline ends. As DNA, the CDR3 is TGTGCCAGCAGCCTGGGAATCTATGGCTACACCTTC. Protein: CASSLGIYGYTF.

The J gene is TRBJ2-7, the V gene TRBV27; D perhaps matches TRBD2 (7 bases). Trimming took off 2 bases at V and 6 bases at J, with 11 bases between the two ends. The CDR3 runs to 13 residues. CDR1 and CDR2 from the germline V gene are MNHEY and SMNVEV (reference sequence). Here the CDR3 DNA reads TGTGCCAGCAGTTTAGGGGGGGGGCTCGAGCAGTACTTC. Protein product: CASSLGGGLEQYF.

The chain couples TRBV29-1 to TRBJ1-1, with 9 bases fitting TRBD1. The germline gives CDR1 SQVTM, CDR2 ANQGSEA. V lost 7 bases and J lost 2; bases outside the gene matches: 5. The CDR3 is 13 amino acids. The CDR3 DNA is TGCAGCGCGACAGGGGGTGCAAACACTGAAGCTTTCTTT. Translating it yields CSATGGANTEAFF.

This clone was observed a handful of times. The rearrangement joins TRBV30 to TRBJ1-6, with 9 bases fitting TRBD1. The CDR3 consists of 17 residues. V dropped 1 base and J dropped 9; count of bases not matched to a gene: 13. Per germline, CDR1 GTSNPN and CDR2 SVGIG (reference sequence). The CDR3 DNA reads as TGTGCCTGGAGTGACAGGGGGCGGAGGCGATTTGGTTCACCCCTCCACTTT. Translating gives CAWSDRGRRRFGSPLHF.

The genes are TRBV2 and TRBJ2-7, with a weak D call TRBD1 (6 bases). V lost 10 bases and J 2 bases, leaving 18 bases between the germline ends. The germline V gene encodes CDR1 SNHLY and CDR2 FYNNEI. The CDR3 has 14 amino acids. CDR3 amino acids: CATEEAGVAYEQYF. The DNA for the CDR3 is TGTGCCACCGAAGAGGCAGGGGTAGCCTACGAGCAGTACTTC.

The chain employs TRBV19 and TRBJ2-7; perhaps TRBD2 as D (6 bases). CDR3 size: 13 residues. V was trimmed by 3 bases and J by 3 bases, leaving 9 bases between them. Germline V gene lookup returns CDR1 LNHDA and CDR2 SQIVND (reference sequence). The CDR3 DNA sequence: TGTGCCAGTAGTATGCGGGGTTACTACGAGCAGTACTTC. It translates to CASSMRGYYEQYF.

The chain has TRBV10-3 and TRBJ2-7; 7 bases fit TRBD2. Germline V gene lookup returns CDR1 ENHRY and CDR2 SYGVKD. The CDR3 runs 16 residues. V shed 2 bases, J shed 0 bases, and the junction held 7 bases outside the gene matches. DNA for the CDR3: TGTGCCATCAGTGAGAGGCCAGGGACTAACTCCTACGAGCAGTACTTC. This codes for CAISERPGTNSYEQYF.